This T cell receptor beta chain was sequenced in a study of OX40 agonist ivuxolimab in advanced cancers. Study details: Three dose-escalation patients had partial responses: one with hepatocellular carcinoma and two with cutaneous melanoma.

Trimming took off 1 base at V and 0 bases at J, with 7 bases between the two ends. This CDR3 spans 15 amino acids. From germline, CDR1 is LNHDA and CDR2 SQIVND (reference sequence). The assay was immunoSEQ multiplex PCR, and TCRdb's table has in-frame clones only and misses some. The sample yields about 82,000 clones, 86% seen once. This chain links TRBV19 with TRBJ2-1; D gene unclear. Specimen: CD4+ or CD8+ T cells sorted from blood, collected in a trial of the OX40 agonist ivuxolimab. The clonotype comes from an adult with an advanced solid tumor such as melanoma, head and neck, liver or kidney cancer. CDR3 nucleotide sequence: TGTGCCAGTAGTATAGGTTGGCCCTCCTACAATGAGCAGTTCTTC. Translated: CASSIGWPSYNEQFF.